This is a list of T cell receptor beta chains from one sample in a study of blood T cells in healthy people across ages. MiXCR, applied by TCRdb to the 5' RACE reads, yields one record per CDR3 protein. Of some 1.1 million distinct CDR3 sequences detected, more than 30% appear once; the ten largest clones hold around 13%. The sample comprised blood. All receptors derive from a man aged 18 to 30 in good health. Each CDR3 is given without its conserved first and last residue.

TRBV4-1	ASSPVGTGPRNTEAF
TRBV20-1	SAIRRQSSFAY
TRBV9	ASSARDRGGNEQY
TRBV7-2	ASSLDGTVGQLF
TRBV20-1	SARDPTPDTQY
TRBV6-5	ASSYSIGWGTSHNEQY
TRBV7-2	ASSQQRWNEQF
TRBV12-5	ASGLRREGTDTQY
TRBV7-3	ATSGVCGYT
TRBV13	ASSTRRDRTYNEQF
TRBV7-7	ASSRGLAGPRFQETQY
TRBV6-2/TRBV6-3	ASSYPGTLNTEAF
TRBV20-1	SAASAGGGYGYT
TRBV5-1	ASKKTGEYNQPQH
TRBV7-8	ASSSTRHNTGELF
TRBV7-2	ASSFSIVENEQF
TRBV4-1	ASSQEAGAEHYGYT
TRBV18	ASSPGQAGNQPQH
TRBV6-2/TRBV6-3	ASTEDRQGGYNEQF
TRBV7-2	ASSLALQSAYSNQPQH
TRBV20-1	SGAINTEAF
TRBV4-3	ASSQTSGKHNEQF
TRBV9	ASSPWTSGTDTQY
TRBV20-1	SASSDSNQPQH
TRBV29-1	SVEEGPSSTDTQY
TRBV27	ASSPGASGGTYNEQF
TRBV5-1	ASSSGQNMNTEAF
TRBV7-2	ASSVDREVKFYT
TRBV25-1	ASTGKTGTGAVYEQY
TRBV6-2/TRBV6-3	ASSYDPTGLNTDTQY
TRBV7-9	ASRPNTRDRVQNEQF
TRBV27	ASSLIATANTEAF
TRBV5-1	ASSFFGPPEETQY
TRBV7-2	ASSLIPARLSGANVLT
TRBV5-1	ASSIGTGLMDNSPLH
TRBV20-1	SAARVSRGNQETQY
TRBV9	ASSVGDSGHYNEQY
TRBV5-1	ASSVKTLNTEAF
TRBV6-1	ASSPSTGATTNEKLF
TRBV5-8	ASSFPDLLAF
TRBV20-1	SASYADRNTGELF
TRBV7-2	ASSHNRATNEKLF
TRBV4-1	ASSPHEGGTEAF
TRBV7-9	ASSSSGFYNEQF
TRBV4-2	ASSDGGTPNEKLF
TRBV30	AWSATVSTDTQY